This T cell receptor (beta chain) was obtained from a study of T cell repertoires in cytomegalovirus infection. For this clonotype: Its cognate antigen is unknown.

There are 14 residues in the CDR3. The V end lost 7 bases, the J end lost 1 base, and 14 bases lay between the germline ends. From germline, CDR1 is SGDLS and CDR2 YYNGEE. TCRdb used MiXCR to reprocess the reads, holding one entry per CDR3 protein. The sample lists 200,000 to 250,000 distinct CDR3 sequences, around two fifths occurring once. The sequence derives from a human donor in good health (CMV status not recorded). Some clones in this sample may be carry-over from other donors' samples. The chain has TRBV9 and TRBJ2-5, with D maybe TRBD1 (5 bases). Sample: CD8+ T cells from cultured PBMCs, taken from culture after CMV antigen stimulation. This CDR3 is CASSPSGIQETQYF. CDR3 coding DNA: TGTGCCAGCTCCCCCTCAGGGATCCAAGAGACCCAGTACTTC.